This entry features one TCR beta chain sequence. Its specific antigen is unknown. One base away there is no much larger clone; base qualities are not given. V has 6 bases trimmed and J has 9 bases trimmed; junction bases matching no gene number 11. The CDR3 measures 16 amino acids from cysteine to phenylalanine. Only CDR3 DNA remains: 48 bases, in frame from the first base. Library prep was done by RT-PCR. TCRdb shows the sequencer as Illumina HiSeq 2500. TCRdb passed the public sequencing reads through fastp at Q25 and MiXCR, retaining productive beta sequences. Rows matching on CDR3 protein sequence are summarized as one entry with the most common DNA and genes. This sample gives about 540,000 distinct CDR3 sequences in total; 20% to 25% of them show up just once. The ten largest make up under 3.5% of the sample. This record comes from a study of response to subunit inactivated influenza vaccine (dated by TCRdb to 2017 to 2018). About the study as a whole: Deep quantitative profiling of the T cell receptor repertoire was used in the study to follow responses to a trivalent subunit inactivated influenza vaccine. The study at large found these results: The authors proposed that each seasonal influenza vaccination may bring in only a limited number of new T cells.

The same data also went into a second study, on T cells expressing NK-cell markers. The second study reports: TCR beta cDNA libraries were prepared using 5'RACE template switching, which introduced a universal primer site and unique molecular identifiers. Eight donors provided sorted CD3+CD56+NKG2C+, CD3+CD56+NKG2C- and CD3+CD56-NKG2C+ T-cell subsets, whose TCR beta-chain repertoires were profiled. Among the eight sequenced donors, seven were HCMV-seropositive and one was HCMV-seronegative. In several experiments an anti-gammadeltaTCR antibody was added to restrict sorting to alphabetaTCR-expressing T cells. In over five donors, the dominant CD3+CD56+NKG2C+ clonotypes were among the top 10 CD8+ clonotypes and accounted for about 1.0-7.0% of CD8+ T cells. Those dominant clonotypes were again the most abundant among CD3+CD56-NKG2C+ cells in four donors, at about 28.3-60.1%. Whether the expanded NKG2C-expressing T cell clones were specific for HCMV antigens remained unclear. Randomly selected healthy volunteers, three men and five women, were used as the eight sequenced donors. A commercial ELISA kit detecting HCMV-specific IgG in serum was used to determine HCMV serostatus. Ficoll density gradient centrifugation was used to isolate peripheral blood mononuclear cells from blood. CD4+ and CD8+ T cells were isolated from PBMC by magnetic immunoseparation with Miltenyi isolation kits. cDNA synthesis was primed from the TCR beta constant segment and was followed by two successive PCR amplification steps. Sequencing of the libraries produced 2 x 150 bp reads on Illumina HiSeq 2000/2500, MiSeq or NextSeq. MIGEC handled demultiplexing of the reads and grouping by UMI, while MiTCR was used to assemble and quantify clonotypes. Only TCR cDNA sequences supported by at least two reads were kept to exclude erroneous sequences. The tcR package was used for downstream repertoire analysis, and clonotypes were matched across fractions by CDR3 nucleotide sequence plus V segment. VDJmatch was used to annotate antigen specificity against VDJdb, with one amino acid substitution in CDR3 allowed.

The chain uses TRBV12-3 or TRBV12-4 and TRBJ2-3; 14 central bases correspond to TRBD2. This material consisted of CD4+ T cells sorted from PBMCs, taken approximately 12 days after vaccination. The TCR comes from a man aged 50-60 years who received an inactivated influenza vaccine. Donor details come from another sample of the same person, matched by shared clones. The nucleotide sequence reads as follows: TGTGCCAGCAGCCCTTTCGGGACTAGCGGGGGTAGCACGCAGTATTTT. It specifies CASSPFGTSGGSTQYF.